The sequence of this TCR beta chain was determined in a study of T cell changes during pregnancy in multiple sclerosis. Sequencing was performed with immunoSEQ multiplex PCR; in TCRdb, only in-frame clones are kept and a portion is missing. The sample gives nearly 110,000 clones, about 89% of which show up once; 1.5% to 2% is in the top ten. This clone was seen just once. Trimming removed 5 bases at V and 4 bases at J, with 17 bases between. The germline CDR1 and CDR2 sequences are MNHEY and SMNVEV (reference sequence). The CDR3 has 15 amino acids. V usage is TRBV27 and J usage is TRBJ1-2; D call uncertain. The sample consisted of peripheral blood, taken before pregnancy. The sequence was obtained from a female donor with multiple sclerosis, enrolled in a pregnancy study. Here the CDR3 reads CASSAQGVPLYGYTF. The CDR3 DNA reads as TGTGCCAGCAGTGCACAAGGAGTTCCCCTCTATGGCTACACCTTC.